These 27 T cell receptor beta chains were all obtained from the same sample, sequenced in a study of early T cells in non-severe SARS-CoV-2 infection. TCRdb re-called the 5' RACE reads through MiXCR, storing one row per CDR3 protein. The table shows 85,000 to 100,000 distinct CDR3 sequences, with more than 9.5% occurring only once. Material for sequencing was whole blood. The receptors shown here come from an adult who was a healthcare worker with PCR-confirmed SARS-CoV-2 infection or an uninfected control (not recorded which).

This clonotype appeared a few times. The chain joins TRBV19 to TRBJ1-1, with D possibly TRBD1 on 6 matching bases. In germline, CDR1 is LNHDA, CDR2 SQIVND (reference sequence). V gave up 6 bases and J gave up 5 bases, with 13 bases separating them. This CDR3 region has 13 residues. The CDR3 coding sequence is TGTGCCAGTAGACAAGGGGGAGGTACTGAAGCTTTCTTT. Translation gives CASRQGGGTEAFF.

The chain is built from TRBV18 and TRBJ1-2; D is perhaps TRBD1 (6 bases). Germline V gene sequence: CDR1 KGHSH, CDR2 LQKENI. The CDR3 contains 15 residues. The germline V and J ends were trimmed by 0 bases and 2 bases, with 10 bases remaining between them. CDR3 sequence (DNA): TGTGCCAGCTCACCACCGAGGCAGGGGAACTATGGCTACACCTTC. As protein: CASSPPRQGNYGYTF.

The chain couples TRBV7-3 to TRBJ2-5, with 13 bases identical to TRBD2. Germline assignment: CDR1 SGHTA and CDR2 FQGTGA. The CDR3 has 16 residues. Germline trimming cut 4 bases from V and 5 bases from J; bases unmatched to any gene: 7. Here the CDR3 DNA reads TGTGCCAGCAGCTCCAAGACTAGCGGGGGGTATGAGACCCAGTACTTC. It yields the protein CASSSKTSGGYETQYF.

V and J are TRBV29-1 and TRBJ2-2; maybe TRBD2 (5 bases). The germline V and J ends were trimmed by 6 bases and 4 bases, with 12 bases remaining between them. Per germline, CDR1 SQVTM and CDR2 ANQGSEA. This CDR3 spans 13 amino acids. The CDR3 region is CSVVASATGELFF. The DNA for the CDR3 is TGCAGCGTCGTAGCGTCGGCCACCGGGGAGCTGTTTTTT.

This clonotype was found many times. The chain links TRBV30 to TRBJ2-3; D remains unclear. Trimming took off 0 bases at V and 3 bases at J, with 10 bases between the two ends. The CDR3 has 14 residues. The V gene's germline CDR1 is GTSNPN and CDR2 SVGIG (reference sequence). The CDR3 loop is CAWSVGLVTDTQYF. The CDR3 DNA sequence: TGTGCCTGGAGTGTAGGCCTAGTAACAGATACGCAGTATTTT.

The chain uses TRBV6-5 and TRBJ1-2; D perhaps matches TRBD1 (5 bases). Germline V gene data show CDR1 as MNHEY and CDR2 as SVGAGI. The CDR3 is 10 amino acids. Trimming removed 8 bases at V and 8 bases at J, with 9 bases between. CDR3 nucleotides: TGTGCCAGCTTTAGGGGAGGCTACACCTTC. It encodes CASFRGGYTF.

This clonotype occurred a few times. The chain recombines TRBV20-1 with TRBJ2-3; the match to TRBD2 covers 7 bases. Trimming removed 6 bases from V and 3 bases from J; junction bases left unmatched: 15. Germline-derived CDR1 and CDR2 are DFQATT and SNEGSKA (reference sequence). The CDR3 contains 16 residues. CDR3 coding DNA: TGCAGTGCCCGCCGGGACTACTCCGCGATGACAGATACGCAGTATTTT. Residues: CSARRDYSAMTDTQYF.

This clonotype was found a few times. Here the CDR3 reads CASSLSPLAGGPDTQYF. DNA for the CDR3: TGTGCCAGCAGCTTAAGTCCCCTAGCGGGAGGGCCAGATACGCAGTATTTT. The J gene is TRBJ2-3, the V gene TRBV7-9; 12 positions agree with TRBD2. Germline CDR1 SEHNR, CDR2 FQNEAQ (reference sequence). The junction had 7 bases not matched to a gene; V was cut back by 2 bases and J by 4 bases. The CDR3 loop spans 17 amino acids. The whole variable domain, filled in from reference TRBV7-9 and TRBJ2-3, reads DTGVSQNPRHKITKRGQNVTFRCDPISEHNRLYWYRQTLGQGPEFLTYFQNEAQLEKSRLLSDRFSAERPKGSFSTLEIQRTEQGDSAMYLCASSLSPLAGGPDTQYFGPGTRLTVL.

The rearrangement joins TRBV7-3 to TRBJ2-3; TRBD1 matches at 7 bases. Germline trimming cut 6 bases from V and 0 bases from J; bases unmatched to any gene: 6. This CDR3 has 15 residues. CDR1 is SGHTA and CDR2 is FQGTGA in the germline V gene. Here the CDR3 DNA reads TGTGCCAGCAGTCGGACAGGTAGCAGCACAGATACGCAGTATTTT. This translates into CASSRTGSSTDTQYF.

This clonotype was found a few times. The J gene is TRBJ2-5, the V gene TRBV27, with D maybe TRBD1 (6 bases). Germline CDR1 and CDR2: MNHEY and SMNVEV (reference sequence). V lost 1 base to trimming and J lost 5 bases, with 11 bases between them. The CDR3 covers 14 residues. The CDR3 nucleotides are TGTGCCAGCAGTTTATGGGGCAGGGGCGAGACCCAGTACTTC. Its translation: CASSLWGRGETQYF.

The chain employs TRBV7-6 and TRBJ2-3; the match to TRBD1 covers 10 bases. The V and J ends lost 1 base and 5 bases, in that order; junction bases with no gene match: 6. CDR1 is SGHVS and CDR2 is FNYEAQ in the germline V gene. The CDR3 consists of 16 residues. The CDR3 coding sequence is TGTGCCAGCAGCTTAGGGGACAGGGGAACCAGAGATACGCAGTATTTT. Residues: CASSLGDRGTRDTQYF.

In this sample, this clonotype turned up a few times. V is TRBV6-5 and J is TRBJ1-5; 9 bases are a match to TRBD1. The V segment lost 6 bases and the J segment 3 bases; nucleotides outside the gene matches: 3. This CDR3 region has 14 residues. Germline-derived CDR1 and CDR2 are MNHEY and SVGAGI. The CDR3 is CASSYRGHNQPQHF. In DNA, the CDR3 is TGTGCCAGCAGCTACAGGGGGCACAATCAGCCCCAGCATTTT.

This clonotype was seen repeatedly, ten times or more. The chain carries TRBV29-1 and TRBJ1-2; D call uncertain. Germline V gene data show CDR1 as SQVTM and CDR2 as ANQGSEA. The CDR3 runs 13 residues. V dropped 3 bases and J dropped 1 base, with 9 bases sitting between them. The CDR3 region has the DNA TGCAGCGTTGATGCAGCGTTTAACTATGGCTACACCTTC. Its protein is CSVDAAFNYGYTF. Looking up the rest from reference TRBV29-1 and TRBJ1-2 gives the full variable domain: SAVISQKPSRDICQRGTSLTIQCQVDSQVTMMFWYRQQPGQSLTLIATANQGSEATYESGFVIDKFPISRPNLTFSTLTVSNMSPEDSSIYLCSVDAAFNYGYTFGSGTRLTVV.

Ten or more counts support this clonotype. This rearrangement joins TRBV6-5 to TRBJ2-1; D tentatively fits TRBD1 or TRBD2 (5 bases each). CDR3 length equals 18 residues. V was trimmed by 5 bases and J by 7 bases, leaving 27 bases between them. Germline values: CDR1 MNHEY, CDR2 SVGAGI. The CDR3 DNA reads as TGTGCCAGCAGTCCCAGGCCTTCCGGGACCACCAAGGGGAATGAGCAGTTCTTC. Translation: CASSPRPSGTTKGNEQFF.

The chain joins TRBV5-1 to TRBJ2-3; 14 nucleotides align to TRBD2. Germline CDR1 and CDR2: SGHRS and YFSETQ. The CDR3 is 20 residues long. V lost 4 bases to trimming and J lost 2 bases; unmatched junction nucleotides: 15. The CDR3 protein is CASSAGLAGGGSGFTDTQYF. The CDR3 DNA sequence: TGCGCCAGCAGCGCCGGACTAGCGGGAGGTGGCAGTGGGTTCACAGATACGCAGTATTTT.

This chain uses TRBV27 with TRBJ2-7, with D uncertain. Trimming stripped 8 bases from V and 0 bases from J, with 8 bases between. Germline loops: CDR1 MNHEY, CDR2 SMNVEV (reference sequence). This CDR3 region has 12 residues. CDR3 nucleotide sequence: TGTGCCAGCCGCGACACCTCCTACGAGCAGTACTTC. It yields the protein CASRDTSYEQYF.

The rearrangement links TRBV19 to TRBJ2-7, with TRBD1 matching 7 bases. Germline V lookup: CDR1 LNHDA, CDR2 SQIVND (reference sequence). The CDR3 is 14 residues long. The junction had 8 bases not matched to a gene; V was cut back by 5 bases and J by 4 bases. The CDR3 bases are TGTGCCAGTAGTGGGCGGACAGGCCCTTACGAGCAGTACTTC. Translated: CASSGRTGPYEQYF.

This clonotype was seen repeatedly, ten times or more. The chain combines TRBV12-3 or TRBV12-4 with TRBJ1-1; TRBD1 might be the D (5 bases). This CDR3 region has 13 residues. V gave up 2 bases and J gave up 6 bases, with 10 bases separating them. CDR3 amino acids: CASSLMWDAEAFF. CDR3 in DNA: TGTGCCAGCAGTTTAATGTGGGACGCTGAAGCTTTCTTT.

This clonotype came up a few times. The chain carries TRBV12-3 or TRBV12-4 and TRBJ2-1, with 7 bases matching TRBD1. The CDR3 loop spans 15 amino acids. Trimming at V came to 1 base and at J to 6 bases, leaving 6 bases not matched to a gene. This CDR3 is CASSLGRGRSNEQFF. CDR3 nucleotide sequence: TGTGCCAGCAGTTTAGGTAGGGGGCGCTCCAATGAGCAGTTCTTC.

At least ten counts were recorded for this clonotype. The J gene is TRBJ1-2, the V gene TRBV12-3 or TRBV12-4; D not resolved. V was trimmed by 5 bases and J by 5 bases, leaving 21 bases between them. This CDR3 is built from 16 residues. For the CDR3, the DNA is TGTGCCAGCAGTCCCAGGCGAGGGCTACCGGGGTATGGCTACACCTTC. Translated, it gives CASSPRRGLPGYGYTF.

A few counts support this clonotype. The rearrangement joins TRBV19 to TRBJ1-2; the D is unclear. Germline CDR1 is LNHDA and CDR2 is SQIVND (reference sequence). The V and J ends lost 5 bases and 3 bases respectively, with 10 bases between them. This CDR3 comprises 13 residues. CDR3 in amino acids: CASSSGVYYGYTF. The CDR3 DNA reads TGTGCCAGTAGTTCCGGGGTCTACTATGGCTACACCTTC.

The chain has TRBV14 and TRBJ1-6; D is possibly TRBD1 (5 bases). The germline V gene has CDR1 SGHDN and CDR2 FVKESK. This CDR3 region has 15 residues. V was clipped by 4 bases and J by 3 bases, with 10 bases between them. The CDR3 region has the DNA TGTGCCAGCAGCCGTCTTGGACACTATAATTCACCCCTCCACTTT. Translating gives CASSRLGHYNSPLHF.

This clonotype was counted ten times or more. The chain is built from TRBV28 and TRBJ2-3; 8 nucleotides match TRBD2. Germline assignment: CDR1 MDHEN and CDR2 SYDVKM. With 2 bases clipped from V and 3 bases from J, the junction kept 4 bases outside the gene matches. The CDR3 length is 15 residues. In DNA, the CDR3 is TGTGCCAGCAGTTTAGGCGGGAGGATAACAGATACGCAGTATTTT. Encoded protein: CASSLGGRITDTQYF. The full variable domain, completed using reference TRBV28 and TRBJ2-3, is DVKVTQSSRYLVKRTGEKVFLECVQDMDHENMFWYRQDPGLGLRLIYFSYDVKMKEKGDIPEGYSVSREKKERFSLILESASTNQTSMYLCASSLGGRITDTQYFGPGTRLTVL.

This clonotype was seen many times. This CDR3 is CASSYTGGSTDTQYF. CDR3 nucleotides: TGTGCCAGCAGTTATACGGGGGGAAGCACAGATACGCAGTATTTT. The chain carries TRBV7-3 and TRBJ2-3; 7 bases line up with TRBD2. V lost 6 bases to trimming and J lost 0 bases; unmatched junction nucleotides: 6. In germline, CDR1 is SGHTA, CDR2 FQGTGA. The CDR3 length is 15 residues.

This chain connects TRBV3-1 to TRBJ1-2; a possible D gene is TRBD1 (6 bases). This CDR3 spans 13 amino acids. Germline lookup yields CDR1 LGHDT and CDR2 YNNKEL (reference sequence). Between the trimmed V and J ends, which lost 4 bases and 8 bases, there was a span of 14 bases. CDR3 amino acids: CASSPTQGEGYTF. The DNA of the CDR3 is TGTGCCAGCAGCCCGACACAGGGAGAAGGCTACACCTTC.

This clonotype was seen repeatedly, ten times or more. The rearrangement links TRBV11-2 to TRBJ1-2, with D possibly matching TRBD1 (5 bases). The V end was cut by 3 bases, the J end by 5 bases, with 7 bases between. This CDR3 is built from 12 residues. The germline gives CDR1 SGHAT, CDR2 FQNNGV. The CDR3: CASSLGPYGYTF. CDR3 coding DNA: TGTGCCAGCAGCTTGGGACCGTATGGCTACACCTTC.

This clonotype was seen only a few times. DNA of the CDR3: TGTGCCAGCGAGACTAGTACGGTCAGGAATGAGCAGTTCTTC. Protein product: CASETSTVRNEQFF. The chain links TRBV2 to TRBJ2-1; tentative D call: TRBD2 (6 bases). Germline values: CDR1 SNHLY, CDR2 FYNNEI. The CDR3 loop spans 14 amino acids. V lost 8 bases and J lost 7, with 18 bases in between.